The clone carrying this T cell receptor (beta chain) has a single count. TCRdb's copy holds only in-frame clones and misses some; the assay was immunoSEQ multiplex PCR. The sample yields 150,000 or so clones, over 85% seen once. The source of the sample is a study of control samples from healthy donors and cancer patients. Germline CDR1 LNHDA, CDR2 SQIVND (reference sequence). Deletions cut 4 bases from V and 0 bases from J, with 6 bases between. The CDR3 loop spans 14 amino acids. The origin of this receptor is a man younger than 35 in good health. Sequenced: blood. The chain combines TRBV19 with TRBJ2-2; D is ambiguous. CDR3 coding DNA: TGTGCCAGTAGTACCCCGACGAACACCGGGGAGCTGTTTTTT. This gives the protein CASSTPTNTGELFF.